The rows below give T cell receptor beta chains drawn from one sample of a study of T-cell reconstitution after alpha-beta-depleted transplantation in children. TCRdb ran MiXCR on the PCR reads and lists one entry per CDR3 protein. Of about 72,000 distinct CDR3 sequences in the sample, about 7% were seen once. The source material was PBMCs from the stem cell graft donor, sampled from the stem cell graft. The receptors stem from a human donor who donated a stem cell graft to a child with acute lymphoblastic leukemia. Both conserved end residues are part of each CDR3. A D gene is named only where the DNA matches it firmly.

>TRBV12-3/TRBV12-4|.|TRBJ1-5
CASSPRTLRNQPQHF
>TRBV6-2/TRBV6-3|.|TRBJ2-5
CASRMDSSKETQYF
>TRBV12-3/TRBV12-4|.|TRBJ2-2
CASTPGRTGLLIQNTGELFF
>TRBV7-8|.|TRBJ1-4
CASSLAGAGEKLFF
>TRBV28|.|TRBJ2-5
CASTAGGKETHYF
>TRBV12-3/TRBV12-4|TRBD1|TRBJ1-5
CASSRRVPGTGAGQPQHF
>TRBV20-1|.|TRBJ1-5
CSAQIGSGSLSNQPQHF
>TRBV7-9|.|TRBJ2-1
CASSSQLAREQFF
>TRBV7-2|TRBD1|TRBJ1-2
CASSLRAGQGAGYTF
>TRBV15|.|TRBJ2-5
CATSRSGLAFQETQYF
>TRBV10-3|TRBD1|TRBJ1-5
CAISEGGGQGDQPQHF
>TRBV15|.|TRBJ2-1
CATSRDLINEQFF
>TRBV19|.|TRBJ2-6
CASSGSSSGANVLTF
>TRBV6-5|.|TRBJ1-5
CASSYSRGSNQPQHF
>TRBV12-3/TRBV12-4|.|TRBJ1-5
CASRYGFQPQHF
>TRBV29-1|.|TRBJ1-2
CSVEGPNQVYGYTF
>TRBV28|.|TRBJ1-2
CASSLTPDSYGYTF
>TRBV3-1|.|TRBJ1-1
CASAAEPRRPNTEAFF
>TRBV5-1|.|TRBJ2-2
CASRAGTRNTGELFF
>TRBV7-9|.|TRBJ2-5
CASSFGGTAQETQYF
>TRBV19|.|TRBJ1-1
CASSIWGNTEAFF
>TRBV28|TRBD1|TRBJ1-5
CASSQTGAAIQPQHF
>TRBV7-6|TRBD1|TRBJ2-7
CASSLVGQGTEQYF